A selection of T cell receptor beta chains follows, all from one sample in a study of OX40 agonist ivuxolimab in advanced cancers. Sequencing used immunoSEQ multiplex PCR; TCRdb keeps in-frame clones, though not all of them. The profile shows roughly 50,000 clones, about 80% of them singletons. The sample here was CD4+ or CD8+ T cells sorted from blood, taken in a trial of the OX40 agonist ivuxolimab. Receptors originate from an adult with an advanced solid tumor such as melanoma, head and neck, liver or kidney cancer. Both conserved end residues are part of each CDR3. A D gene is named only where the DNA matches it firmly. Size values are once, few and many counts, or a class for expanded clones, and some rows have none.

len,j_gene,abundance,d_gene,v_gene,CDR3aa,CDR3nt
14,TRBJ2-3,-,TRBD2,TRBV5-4,CASSLPLAGVSLAF,TGTGCCAGCAGCTTACCCCTAGCGGGAGTATCGCTGGCTTTT
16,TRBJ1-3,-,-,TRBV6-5,CASSSWDPSSGNTIYF,TGTGCCAGCAGTTCCTGGGACCCGAGCTCTGGAAACACCATATATTTT
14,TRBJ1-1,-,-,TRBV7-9,CASSLGPRHTEAFF,TGTGCCAGCAGCTTGGGGCCAAGGCACACTGAAGCTTTCTTT
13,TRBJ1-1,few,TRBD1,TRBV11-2,CASSRRGPDEAFF,TGTGCCAGCAGCCGCAGGGGGCCTGATGAAGCTTTCTTT
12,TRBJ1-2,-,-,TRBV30,CAWGGTSYGYTF,TGTGCCTGGGGCGGGACATCCTATGGCTACACCTTC
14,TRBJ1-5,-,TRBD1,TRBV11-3,CASSGTGGRQPQHF,TGTGCCAGCAGCGGGACAGGGGGCCGTCAGCCCCAGCATTTT
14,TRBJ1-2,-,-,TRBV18,CASSPGGVNYGYTF,TGTGCCAGCTCACCAGGCGGAGTCAACTATGGCTACACCTTC
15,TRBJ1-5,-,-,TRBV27,CASSLRQTSNQPQHF,TGTGCCAGCAGTTTGAGACAGACTAGCAATCAGCCCCAGCATTTT
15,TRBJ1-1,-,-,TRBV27,CASSLGWTANTEAFF,TGTGCCAGCAGTTTAGGGTGGACAGCGAACACTGAAGCTTTCTTT
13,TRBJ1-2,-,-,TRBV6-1,CASSGQGNYGYTF,TGTGCCAGCAGTGGGCAGGGAAACTATGGCTACACCTTC
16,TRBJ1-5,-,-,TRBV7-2,CASSPPGGTSNQPQHF,TGTGCCAGCAGCCCCCCCGGGGGGACAAGCAATCAGCCCCAGCATTTT
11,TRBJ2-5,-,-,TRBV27,CASSSLETQYF,TGTGCCAGCAGTTCCCTAGAGACCCAGTACTTC
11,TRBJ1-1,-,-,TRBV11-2,CASSQGNEAFF,TGTGCCAGCAGCCAGGGAAATGAAGCTTTCTTT
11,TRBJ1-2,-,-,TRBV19,CASSIGYGYTF,TGTGCCAGTAGTATAGGCTATGGCTACACCTTC
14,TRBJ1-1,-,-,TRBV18,CASRAGVGYTEAFF,TGTGCCAGCCGCGCAGGGGTAGGGTACACTGAAGCTTTCTTT
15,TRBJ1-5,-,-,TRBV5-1,CASSLMGVSNQPQHF,TGCGCCAGCAGCCTTATGGGCGTTAGCAATCAGCCCCAGCATTTT
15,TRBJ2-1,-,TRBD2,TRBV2,CASSLLAGTYNEQFF,TGTGCCAGCAGTCTACTAGCGGGAACCTACAATGAGCAGTTCTTC
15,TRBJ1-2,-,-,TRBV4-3,CASSQDMGANYGYTF,TGCGCCAGCAGCCAAGATATGGGGGCGAACTATGGCTACACCTTC
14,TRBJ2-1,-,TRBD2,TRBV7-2,CASSLGVGRDEQFF,TGTGCCAGCAGCTTAGGAGTGGGGAGGGATGAGCAGTTCTTC
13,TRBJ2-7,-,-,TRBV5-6,CASSLVIAGEQYF,TGTGCCAGCAGCTTGGTGATTGCGGGGGAGCAGTACTTC
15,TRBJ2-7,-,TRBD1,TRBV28,CASSLSGQGAYEQYF,TGTGCCAGCAGTTTATCGGGACAGGGGGCCTACGAGCAGTACTTC
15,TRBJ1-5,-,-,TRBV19,CASSIIGQSNQPQHF,TGTGCCAGTAGTATAATAGGACAGAGCAATCAGCCCCAGCATTTT
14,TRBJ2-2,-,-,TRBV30,CAWSERIPTGELFF,TGTGCCTGGAGTGAGCGGATCCCCACCGGGGAGCTGTTTTTT
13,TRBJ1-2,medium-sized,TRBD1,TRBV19,CASSLQGQLGYTF,TGTGCCAGTAGTTTACAGGGGCAATTGGGCTACACCTTC
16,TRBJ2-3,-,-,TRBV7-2,CASSLGSGSSTDTQYF,TGTGCCAGCAGCTTAGGGAGCGGTTCTAGCACAGATACGCAGTATTTT
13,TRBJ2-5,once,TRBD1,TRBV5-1,CASSFTGEETQYF,TGCGCCAGCAGCTTCACAGGGGAAGAGACCCAGTACTTC
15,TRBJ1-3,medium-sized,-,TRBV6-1,CASSEGPRSGNTIYF,TGTGCCAGCAGTGAGGGACCGCGCTCTGGAAACACCATATATTTT
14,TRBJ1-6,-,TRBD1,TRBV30,CAFGQGGNNSPLHF,TGTGCCTTTGGACAGGGCGGTAATAATTCACCCCTCCACTTT
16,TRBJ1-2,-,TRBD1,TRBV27,CATRPRSGGVWGGYTF,TGTGCCACCAGACCTCGGTCAGGGGGCGTTTGGGGTGGCTACACCTTC
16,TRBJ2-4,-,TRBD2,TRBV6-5,CASSYSGSGVKNIQYF,TGTGCCAGCAGTTACTCGGGTAGCGGGGTCAAAAACATTCAGTACTTC
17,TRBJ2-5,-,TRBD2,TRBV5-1,CASSPGASGRLQETQYF,TGCGCCAGCAGCCCTGGGGCTAGCGGGAGGTTACAAGAGACCCAGTACTTC
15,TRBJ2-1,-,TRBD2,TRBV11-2,CASSLVPSGGNEQFF,TGTGCCAGCAGCTTAGTTCCTAGCGGGGGAAATGAGCAGTTCTTC
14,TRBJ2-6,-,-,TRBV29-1,CGGSESSGANVLTF,TGCGGAGGCAGCGAGAGCTCTGGGGCCAACGTCCTGACTTTC
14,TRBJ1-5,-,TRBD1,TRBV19,CASERQGPNQPQHF,TGTGCCAGCGAACGACAGGGTCCCAATCAGCCCCAGCATTTT
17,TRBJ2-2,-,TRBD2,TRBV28,CASSLGLTSGSAGELFF,TGTGCCAGCAGTTTAGGGTTGACTAGCGGGAGTGCCGGGGAGCTGTTTTTT
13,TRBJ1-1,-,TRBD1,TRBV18,CASLQGAQGEAFF,TGTGCCAGCCTACAGGGGGCGCAGGGTGAAGCTTTCTTT
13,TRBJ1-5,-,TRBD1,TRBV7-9,CASRRGGGQPQHF,TGTGCCAGCAGACGAGGGGGCGGCCAGCCCCAGCATTTT
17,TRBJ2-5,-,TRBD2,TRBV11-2,CASSPRLAGGPRETQYF,TGTGCCAGCAGCCCGAGACTAGCGGGAGGGCCCCGGGAGACCCAGTACTTC
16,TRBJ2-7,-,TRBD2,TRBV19,CASKRAGGTEHYEQYF,TGTGCCAGTAAAAGAGCGGGGGGGACTGAACACTACGAGCAGTACTTC
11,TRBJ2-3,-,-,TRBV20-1,CSAMWVDTQYF,TGCAGTGCTATGTGGGTAGATACGCAGTATTTT
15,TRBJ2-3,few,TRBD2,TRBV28,CASSPGLAGADTQYF,TGTGCCAGCAGCCCGGGACTAGCGGGAGCAGATACGCAGTATTTT
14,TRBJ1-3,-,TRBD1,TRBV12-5,CASGLGTDGNTIYF,TGTGCTAGTGGTTTAGGGACAGATGGAAACACCATATATTTT
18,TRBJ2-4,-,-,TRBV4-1,CASSQGRLGDGAKNIQYF,TGCGCCAGCAGCCAAGGGCGACTGGGGGACGGAGCCAAAAACATTCAGTACTTC
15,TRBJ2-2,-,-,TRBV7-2,CASSPRQGGTGELFF,TGTGCCAGCAGCCCACGACAGGGAGGCACCGGGGAGCTGTTTTTT
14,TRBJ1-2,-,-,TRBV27,CASSSPGESYGYTF,TGTGCCAGCAGTTCCCCGGGGGAGTCCTATGGCTACACCTTC
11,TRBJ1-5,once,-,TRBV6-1,CASSEAGPKHF,TGTGCCAGCAGTGAAGCGGGTCCCAAGCATTTT
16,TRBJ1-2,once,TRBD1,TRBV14,CASSHTRDSPKNGYTF,TGTGCCAGCAGCCATACCCGGGACAGTCCCAAGAATGGCTACACCTTC
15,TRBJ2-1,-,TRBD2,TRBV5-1,CASSLVLAGVREQFF,TGCGCCAGCAGCTTGGTCCTAGCGGGAGTTCGGGAGCAGTTCTTC
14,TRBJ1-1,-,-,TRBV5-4,CASTSSRANTEAFF,TGTGCCAGCACATCTTCTCGGGCTAACACTGAAGCTTTCTTT
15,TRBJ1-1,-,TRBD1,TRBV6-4,CASRAQGAMNTEAFF,TGTGCCAGCAGAGCACAGGGGGCCATGAACACTGAAGCTTTCTTT
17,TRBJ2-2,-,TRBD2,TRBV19,CASSIGTSGGPTGELFF,TGTGCCAGTAGTATAGGGACTAGCGGGGGACCCACCGGGGAGCTGTTTTTT
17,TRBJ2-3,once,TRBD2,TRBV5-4,CASSLLKLAGGTDTQYF,TGTGCCAGCAGCTTGTTAAAGCTAGCGGGGGGCACAGATACGCAGTATTTT